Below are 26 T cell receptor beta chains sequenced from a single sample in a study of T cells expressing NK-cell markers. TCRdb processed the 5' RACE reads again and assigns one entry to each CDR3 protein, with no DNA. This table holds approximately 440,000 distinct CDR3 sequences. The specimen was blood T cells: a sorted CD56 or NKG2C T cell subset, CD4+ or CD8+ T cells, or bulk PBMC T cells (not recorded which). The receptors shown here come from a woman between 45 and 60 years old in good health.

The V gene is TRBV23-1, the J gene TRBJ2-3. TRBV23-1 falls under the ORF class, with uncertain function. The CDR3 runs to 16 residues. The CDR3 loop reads CASSQSRGSPTDTQYF.

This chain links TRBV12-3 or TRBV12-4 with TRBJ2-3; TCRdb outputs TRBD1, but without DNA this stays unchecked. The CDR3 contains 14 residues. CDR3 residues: CASGVGTALDTQYF.

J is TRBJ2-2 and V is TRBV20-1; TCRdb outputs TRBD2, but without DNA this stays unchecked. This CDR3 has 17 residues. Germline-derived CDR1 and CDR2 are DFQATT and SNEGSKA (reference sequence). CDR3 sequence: CSARKPMGGRASGELFF.

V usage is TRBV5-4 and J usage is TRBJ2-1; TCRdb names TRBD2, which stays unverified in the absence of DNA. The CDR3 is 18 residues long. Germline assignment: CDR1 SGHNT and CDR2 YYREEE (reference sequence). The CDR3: CASSSLAGATQPYNEQFF.

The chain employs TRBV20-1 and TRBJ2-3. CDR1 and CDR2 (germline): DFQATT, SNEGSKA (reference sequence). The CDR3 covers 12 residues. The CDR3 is CSVSHLIDTQYF.

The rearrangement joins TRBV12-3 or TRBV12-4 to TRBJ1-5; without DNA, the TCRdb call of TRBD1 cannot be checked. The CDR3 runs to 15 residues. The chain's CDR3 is CASSRGRYSNQPQHF.

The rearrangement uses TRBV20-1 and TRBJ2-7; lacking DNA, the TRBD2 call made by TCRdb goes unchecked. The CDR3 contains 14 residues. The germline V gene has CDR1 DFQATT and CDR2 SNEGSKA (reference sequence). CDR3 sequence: CSAREGLAGLKQYF.

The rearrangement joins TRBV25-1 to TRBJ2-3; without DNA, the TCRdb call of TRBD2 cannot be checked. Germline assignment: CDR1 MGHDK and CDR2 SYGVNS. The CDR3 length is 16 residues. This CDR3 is CASSDRAGGRGDTQYF.

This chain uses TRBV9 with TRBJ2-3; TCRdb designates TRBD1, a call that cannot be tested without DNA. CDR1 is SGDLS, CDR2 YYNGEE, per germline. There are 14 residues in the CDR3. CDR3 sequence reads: CASSVGTGTDTQYF.

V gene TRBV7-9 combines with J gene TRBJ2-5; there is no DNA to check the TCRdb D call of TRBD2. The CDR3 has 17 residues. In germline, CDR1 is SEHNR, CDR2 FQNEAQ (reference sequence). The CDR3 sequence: CASSSRRAAGKQETQYF.

CDR3: CATSRDLAVSGEAFF. This chain uses TRBV15 with TRBJ1-1. The CDR3 has 15 amino acids. Germline assignment: CDR1 LNHNV and CDR2 YYDKDF (reference sequence).

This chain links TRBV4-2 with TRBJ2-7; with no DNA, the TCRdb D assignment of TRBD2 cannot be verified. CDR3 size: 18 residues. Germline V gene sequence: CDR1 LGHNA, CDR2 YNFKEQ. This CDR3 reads CASSQEGTSGRAYGEQYF.

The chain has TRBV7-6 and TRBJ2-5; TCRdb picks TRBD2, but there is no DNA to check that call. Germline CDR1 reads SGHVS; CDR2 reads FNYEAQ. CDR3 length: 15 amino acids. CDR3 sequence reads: CASSPAAGGPETQYF.

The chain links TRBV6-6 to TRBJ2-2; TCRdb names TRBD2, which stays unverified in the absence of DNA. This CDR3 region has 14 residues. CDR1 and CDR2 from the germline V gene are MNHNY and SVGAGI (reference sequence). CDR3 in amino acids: CASSLGLVGGELFF.

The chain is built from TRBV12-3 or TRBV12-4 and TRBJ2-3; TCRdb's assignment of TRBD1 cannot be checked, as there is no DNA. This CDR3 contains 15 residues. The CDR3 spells CASSYDRPSTDTQYF.

The CDR3: CASRRPPPGKGYTF. The chain has TRBV28 and TRBJ1-2; with no DNA, the TCRdb D assignment of TRBD1 cannot be verified. Germline values: CDR1 MDHEN, CDR2 SYDVKM. The CDR3 spans 14 residues.

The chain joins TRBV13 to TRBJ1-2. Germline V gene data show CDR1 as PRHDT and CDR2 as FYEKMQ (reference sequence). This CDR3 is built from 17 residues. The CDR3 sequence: CASSFKTQGRAGDGYTF.

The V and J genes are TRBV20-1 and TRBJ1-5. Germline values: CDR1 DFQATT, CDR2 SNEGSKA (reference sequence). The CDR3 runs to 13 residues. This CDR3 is CSASSSGDQPQHF.

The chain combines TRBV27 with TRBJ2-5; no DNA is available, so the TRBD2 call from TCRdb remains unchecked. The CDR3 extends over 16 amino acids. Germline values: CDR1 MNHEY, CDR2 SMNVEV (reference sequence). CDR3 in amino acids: CASSFLTSGRAETQYF.

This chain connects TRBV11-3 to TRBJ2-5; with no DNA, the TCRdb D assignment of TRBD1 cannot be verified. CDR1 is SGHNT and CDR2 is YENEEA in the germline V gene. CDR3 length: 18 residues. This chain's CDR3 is CASSSRGQSRFFKETQYF.

The CDR3: CSVRISGQNTGELFF. The rearrangement uses TRBV29-1 and TRBJ2-2; TCRdb's D call, TRBD2, is unchecked because there is no DNA. Germline V lookup: CDR1 SQVTM, CDR2 ANQGSEA. The CDR3 length is 15 residues.

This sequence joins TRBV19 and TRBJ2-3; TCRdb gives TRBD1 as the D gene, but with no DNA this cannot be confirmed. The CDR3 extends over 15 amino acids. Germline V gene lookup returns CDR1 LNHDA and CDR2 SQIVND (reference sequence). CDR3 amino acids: CASRGTTRWADTQYF.

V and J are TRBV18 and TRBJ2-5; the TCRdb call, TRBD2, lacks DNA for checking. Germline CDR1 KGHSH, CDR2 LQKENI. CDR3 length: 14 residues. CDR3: CASGEREGQETQYF.

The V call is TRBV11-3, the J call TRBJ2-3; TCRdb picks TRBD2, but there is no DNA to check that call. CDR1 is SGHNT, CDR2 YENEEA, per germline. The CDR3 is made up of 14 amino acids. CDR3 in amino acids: CASSSWATRDTQYF.

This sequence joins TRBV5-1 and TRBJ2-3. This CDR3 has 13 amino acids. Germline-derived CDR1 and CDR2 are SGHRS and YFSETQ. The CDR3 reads CASSKTSRDTQYF.

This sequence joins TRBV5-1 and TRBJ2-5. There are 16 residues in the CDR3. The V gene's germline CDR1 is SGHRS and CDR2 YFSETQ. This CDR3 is CASSLAGSSSQETQYF.